The present entry profiles one T cell receptor (beta chain) with its context. Molecules of cDNA were individually given unique molecular identifiers that were attached to them. One entry per CDR3 protein, called by TCRdb with MiXCR from the 5' RACE reads. The sample has approximately 71,000 distinct CDR3 sequences; roughly an eighth are singletons. The germline V gene encodes CDR1 MNHEY and CDR2 SVGAGI. The germline V and J ends were trimmed by 6 bases and 4 bases, with 15 bases remaining between them. This CDR3 has 14 residues. The sample comes from a study of early T cells in non-severe SARS-CoV-2 infection.

The receptor's source is an adult who was a healthcare worker with PCR-confirmed SARS-CoV-2 infection or an uninfected control (not recorded which). The material sequenced was whole blood. This rearrangement joins TRBV6-5 to TRBJ1-2; D unresolved. CDR3 protein: CASSSYTSGYGYTF. As DNA, the CDR3 is TGTGCCAGCAGCTCCTACACTTCGGGCTATGGCTACACCTTC.